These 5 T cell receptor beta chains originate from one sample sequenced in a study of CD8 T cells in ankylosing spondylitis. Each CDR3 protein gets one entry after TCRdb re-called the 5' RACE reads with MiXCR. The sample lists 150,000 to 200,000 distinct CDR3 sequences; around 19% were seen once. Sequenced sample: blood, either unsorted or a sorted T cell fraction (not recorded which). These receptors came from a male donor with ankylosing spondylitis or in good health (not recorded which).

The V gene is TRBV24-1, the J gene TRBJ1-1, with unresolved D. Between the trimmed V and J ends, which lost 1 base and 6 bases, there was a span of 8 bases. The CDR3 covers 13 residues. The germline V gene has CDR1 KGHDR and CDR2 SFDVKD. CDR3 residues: CATSDLGSPEAFF. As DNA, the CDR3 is TGTGCCACCAGTGATTTAGGCAGCCCTGAAGCTTTCTTT.

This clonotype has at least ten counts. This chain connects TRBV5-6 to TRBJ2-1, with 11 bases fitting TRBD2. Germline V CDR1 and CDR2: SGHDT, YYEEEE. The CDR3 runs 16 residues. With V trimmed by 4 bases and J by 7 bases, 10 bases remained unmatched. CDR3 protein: CASSLLTSGSENEQFF. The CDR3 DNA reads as TGTGCCAGCAGCCTACTAACTAGCGGGAGTGAGAATGAGCAGTTCTTC.

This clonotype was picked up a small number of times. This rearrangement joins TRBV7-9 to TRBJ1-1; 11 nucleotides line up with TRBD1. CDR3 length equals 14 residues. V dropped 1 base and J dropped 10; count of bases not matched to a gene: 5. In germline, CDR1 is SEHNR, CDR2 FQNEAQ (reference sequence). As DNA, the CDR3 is TGTGCCAGCAGCTTAGAGGACAGGGGGCTAGGAGCTTTCTTT. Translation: CASSLEDRGLGAFF.

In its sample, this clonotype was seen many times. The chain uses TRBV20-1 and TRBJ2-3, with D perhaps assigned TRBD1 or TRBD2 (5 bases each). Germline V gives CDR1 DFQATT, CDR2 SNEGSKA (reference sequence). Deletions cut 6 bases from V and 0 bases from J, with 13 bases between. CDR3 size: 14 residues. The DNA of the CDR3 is TGCAGTGCGAGGGGTGGGGCTAGCACAGATACGCAGTATTTT. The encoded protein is CSARGGASTDTQYF.

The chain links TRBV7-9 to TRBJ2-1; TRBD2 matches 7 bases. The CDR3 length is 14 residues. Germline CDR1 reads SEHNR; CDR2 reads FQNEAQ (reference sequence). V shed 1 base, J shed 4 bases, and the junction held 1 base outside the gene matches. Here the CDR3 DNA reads TGTGCCAGCAGCTTAGGGACTAGGTACAATGAGCAGTTCTTC. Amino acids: CASSLGTRYNEQFF.